What follows are 30 T cell receptor beta chains derived from one specimen sequenced in a study of blood T cell repertoires in COVID-19. Profiled with immunoSEQ multiplex PCR; TCRdb holds only in-frame clones, not every one. The sample yields roughly 380,000 clones, approximately 90% seen once. The sample comprised peripheral blood. These receptor sequences come from a woman aged 35 to 49 with COVID-19, enrolled during active disease.

The chain combines TRBV10-3 with TRBJ1-5, with a possible D match to TRBD1 (6 bases). Deletions cut 2 bases from V and 2 bases from J, with 16 bases between. The CDR3 runs 17 residues. CDR1 is ENHRY and CDR2 is SYGVKD in the germline V gene. DNA for the CDR3: TGTGCCATCAGTGAGAGAAAGGGGGAAAGGGGCAATCAGCCCCAGCATTTT. Translating gives CAISERKGERGNQPQHF.

V is TRBV7-2 and J is TRBJ2-7; 9 bases map to TRBD1. The germline V gene has CDR1 SGHTA and CDR2 FQGNSA. Trimming removed 5 bases from V and 0 bases from J; junction bases left unmatched: 8. The CDR3 contains 16 residues. The CDR3 bases are TGTGCCAGCAGCCTAGGGGGACAGGGAAGCTCCTACGAGCAGTACTTC. This codes for CASSLGGQGSSYEQYF.

This rearrangement joins TRBV4-3 to TRBJ2-1; 7 bases map to TRBD2. Germline V gene data show CDR1 as LGHNA and CDR2 as YSLEER. The trim removed 0 bases at V and 0 bases at J, leaving 14 bases unmatched. This CDR3 is 20 amino acids long. The CDR3 here is CASSQDAASGLLSSYNEQFF. The CDR3 region has the DNA TGCGCCAGCAGCCAAGATGCGGCTAGCGGACTCCTTAGCTCCTACAATGAGCAGTTCTTC.

The chain uses TRBV19 and TRBJ2-7; 7 bases map to TRBD1. Germline V gene sequence: CDR1 LNHDA, CDR2 SQIVND (reference sequence). The CDR3 has 15 residues. V dropped 6 bases and J dropped 3; count of bases not matched to a gene: 11. CDR3 residues: CASSSPRTGGYEQYF. The CDR3 region has the DNA TGTGCCAGTAGCTCGCCTCGGACAGGCGGCTACGAGCAGTACTTC.

This clone has just a few counts. The chain recombines TRBV5-5 with TRBJ2-5; 13 nucleotides match TRBD2. The CDR3 loop spans 16 amino acids. The J segment lost 1 base and the V segment lost 0 bases, leaving 0 bases of the junction unmatched. Germline V gene sequence: CDR1 SGHKS, CDR2 YYEKEE (reference sequence). CDR3 loop: CASSLGLAGGQETQYF. In DNA form, the CDR3 reads TGTGCCAGCAGCTTGGGACTAGCGGGGGGCCAAGAGACCCAGTACTTC.

The CDR3 DNA follows: TGTGCCAGCAGTTATGGGGGGGGCAGCATCTATGGCTACACCTTC. Protein product: CASSYGGGSIYGYTF. J is TRBJ1-2 and V is TRBV6-8, with D perhaps matching TRBD1 (6 bases). In germline, CDR1 is MNHGY, CDR2 SAAAGT. The CDR3 consists of 15 residues. Trimming left V 3 bases short and J 4 bases short, with 15 bases between.

V and J are TRBV4-3 and TRBJ1-4; D is unresolved. Germline lookup yields CDR1 LGHNA and CDR2 YSLEER. Deletions cut 1 base from V and 8 bases from J, with 8 bases between. The CDR3 covers 13 residues. CDR3 loop: CASSQGGHEKLFF. Written as DNA, the CDR3 is TGCGCCAGCAGCCAAGGAGGGCACGAAAAACTGTTTTTT.

The chain has TRBV28 and TRBJ1-2; 7 bases are shared with TRBD1. Losses at the gene ends were 2 bases for V and 7 bases for J; bases not matched to a gene: 4. Per the germline V gene, CDR1 is MDHEN and CDR2 is SYDVKM. There are 13 residues in the CDR3. CDR3 sequence reads: CASSLTGAVGYTF. Here the CDR3 DNA reads TGTGCCAGCAGTTTAACAGGGGCGGTTGGCTACACCTTC.

The chain uses TRBV7-9 and TRBJ1-1, with a weak D call TRBD1 (6 bases). Germline CDR1 is SEHNR and CDR2 is FQNEAQ (reference sequence). Trimming left V 1 base short and J 5 bases short, with 14 bases between. CDR3 size: 15 residues. The CDR3 sequence is CASSLGPQQGTEAFF. Here the CDR3 DNA reads TGTGCCAGCAGCTTAGGCCCCCAACAGGGAACTGAAGCTTTCTTT.

Comments on this clone: The identical CDR3 is also encoded by other nucleotide sequences in the sample. J is TRBJ1-1 and V is TRBV7-3; D gene unclear. V was pared by 4 bases and J by 0 bases, with 6 bases between. Looked up from germline, CDR1 is SGHTA and CDR2 is FQGTGA. The CDR3 is made up of 13 amino acids. CDR3: CASSSRVNTEAFF. The DNA of the CDR3 is TGTGCCAGCAGCTCCCGGGTGAACACTGAAGCTTTCTTT.

The chain uses TRBV7-9 and TRBJ2-1; maybe TRBD2 (7 bases). This CDR3 contains 12 residues. The V end was cut by 2 bases, the J end by 15 bases, with 14 bases between. Germline V gene sequence: CDR1 SEHNR, CDR2 FQNEAQ (reference sequence). The CDR3 nucleotides are TGTGCCAGCAGCTTAAATGGTGCGGGGGCGTTCTTC. Its protein product is CASSLNGAGAFF.

The chain links TRBV5-1 to TRBJ1-4; TRBD1 matches at 7 bases. Trimming cost V 0 bases and J 8 bases; bases outside gene matches: 7. The germline gives CDR1 SGHRS, CDR2 YFSETQ. The CDR3 loop spans 15 amino acids. The CDR3 loop reads CASSLARGLGEKLFF. Written as DNA, the CDR3 is TGCGCCAGCAGCTTGGCCAGGGGGTTAGGCGAAAAACTGTTTTTT.

This clone appeared a single time. The chain has TRBV28 and TRBJ2-4; a weak D match, TRBD1 (5 bases). Germline CDR1 is MDHEN and CDR2 is SYDVKM. Between the trimmed V and J ends, which lost 10 bases and 6 bases, there was a span of 13 bases. The CDR3 is 12 amino acids. CDR3 bases: TGTGCCACCGACGACAGATTAAACATTCAGTACTTC. Its translation: CATDDRLNIQYF.

V is TRBV29-1 and J is TRBJ1-1; D remains ambiguous. V was shortened by 2 bases and J by 0 bases, with 7 bases between the two germline ends. CDR1 and CDR2 from the germline V gene are SQVTM and ANQGSEA. This CDR3 has 13 amino acids. CDR3: CSVEQAMNTEAFF. CDR3 DNA sequence: TGCAGCGTTGAACAGGCCATGAACACTGAAGCTTTCTTT.

The chain's CDR3 is CASSPGLAIGELFF. The CDR3 bases are TGTGCCAGTAGTCCGGGACTAGCGATCGGGGAGCTGTTTTTT. V usage is TRBV19 and J usage is TRBJ2-2, with TRBD2 matching over 10 bases. This CDR3 has 14 residues. CDR1 and CDR2 from the germline V gene are LNHDA and SQIVND (reference sequence). J gave up 7 bases and V 5 bases, and 4 bases lay outside the gene matches.

The V gene is TRBV27, the J gene TRBJ1-1, with D perhaps TRBD1 (6 bases). Trimming removed 2 bases from V and 3 bases from J, with 10 bases in between. This CDR3 contains 14 residues. Germline CDR1 MNHEY, CDR2 SMNVEV (reference sequence). The CDR3 DNA follows: TGTGCCAGCAGTTTAAGGGACACGGACACTGAAGCTTTCTTT. As protein: CASSLRDTDTEAFF.

This clone occurred once. The gene calls are TRBV24-1 and TRBJ2-1; 10 nucleotides agree with TRBD2. J lost 0 bases, V lost 9 bases, and 10 bases had no gene match. CDR3 length equals 17 residues. CDR1 and CDR2 (germline): KGHDR, SFDVKD. The DNA of the CDR3 is TGTGCCACCCTGGGGAGCGGGGGGGGCAACTCCTACAATGAGCAGTTCTTC. Protein product: CATLGSGGGNSYNEQFF.

This clone was recorded a few times. V usage is TRBV2 and J usage is TRBJ1-2; D call uncertain. Germline-derived CDR1 and CDR2 are SNHLY and FYNNEI. Trimming took 0 bases from V and 4 from J, leaving 6 bases between them. The CDR3 runs 13 residues. CDR3 region: CASSEASVYGYTF. In DNA form, the CDR3 reads TGTGCCAGCAGTGAAGCATCAGTCTATGGCTACACCTTC.

The gene calls are TRBV10-3 and TRBJ1-2, with 9 bases identical to TRBD1. The germline gives CDR1 ENHRY, CDR2 SYGVKD. Trimming at V came to 9 bases and at J to 6 bases, leaving 8 bases not matched to a gene. The CDR3 has 13 amino acids. CDR3 sequence (DNA): TGTGCCATAAGACAGGGGGAGATAAATGGCTACACCTTC. Its protein product is CAIRQGEINGYTF.

The rearrangement uses TRBV4-3 and TRBJ1-2, with a tentative D call TRBD1 (5 bases). CDR1 LGHNA and CDR2 YSLEER come from the germline V gene. CDR3 size: 14 residues. Trimming removed 0 bases at V and 7 bases at J, with 12 bases between. CDR3 sequence (DNA): TGCGCCAGCAGCCAAGAGGACACTACGTCTGGCTACACCTTC. It specifies CASSQEDTTSGYTF.

In its sample, this clone was seen a few times. This chain uses TRBV28 with TRBJ1-3, with D unresolved. The CDR3 runs 16 residues. The V gene's germline CDR1 is MDHEN and CDR2 SYDVKM. V shed 8 bases and J shed 0 bases, with 17 bases lying between them. CDR3 in amino acids: CASGGPRGNSGNTIYF. In DNA form, the CDR3 reads TGTGCCAGCGGCGGGCCCCGGGGTAACTCTGGAAACACCATATATTTT.

The genes are TRBV3-1 (or the pseudogene TRBV3-2) and TRBJ1-1; D gene uncertain. Germline-derived CDR1 and CDR2 are LGHDT and YNNKEL (reference sequence). V lost 1 base, J lost 0 bases, and 12 bases lay in between. This CDR3 is built from 16 residues. DNA of the CDR3: TGTGCCAGCAGCCAAGTACAGCTAGCACTGAACACTGAAGCTTTCTTT. Its translation is CASSQVQLALNTEAFF.

The V call is TRBV18, the J call TRBJ2-3, with D possibly matching TRBD2 (5 bases). Trimming cost V 4 bases and J 3 bases, with 17 bases left between them. Germline V lookup: CDR1 KGHSH, CDR2 LQKENI. This CDR3 has 16 amino acids. CDR3 sequence (DNA): TGTGCCAGCTCACTCGTCGGGTCGGCGGGTACAGATACGCAGTATTTT. It translates to CASSLVGSAGTDTQYF.

This chain links TRBV7-2 with TRBJ2-3, with a tentative D call TRBD2 (6 bases). Trimming took 2 bases from V and 4 from J, leaving 13 bases between them. CDR1 is SGHTA, CDR2 FQGNSA, per germline. This CDR3 region has 15 residues. The CDR3 DNA sequence: TGTGCCAGCAGCTTAAACGCCTGGGGGGCAGATACGCAGTATTTT. Translated, it gives CASSLNAWGADTQYF. The full variable domain, completed using reference TRBV7-2 and TRBJ2-3, is GAGVSQSPSNKVTEKGKDVELRCDPISGHTALYWYRQSLGQGLEFLIYFQGNSAPDKSGLPSDRFSAERTGGSVSTLTIQRTQQEDSAVYLCASSLNAWGADTQYFGPGTRLTVL.

V usage is TRBV7-2 and J usage is TRBJ2-1; D uncertain. With 1 base removed from V and 0 bases from J, the gap between germline ends came to 13 bases. CDR1 is SGHTA, CDR2 FQGNSA, per germline. The CDR3 extends over 17 amino acids. The CDR3 DNA is TGTGCCAGCAGCTTAGTTTTCCAGCCTAGCTCCTACAATGAGCAGTTCTTC. Protein sequence: CASSLVFQPSSYNEQFF.

J is TRBJ1-4 and V is TRBV19; maybe TRBD1 (5 bases). V was trimmed by 6 bases and J by 6 bases, leaving 14 bases between them. CDR3 length: 14 residues. Germline V gene data show CDR1 as LNHDA and CDR2 as SQIVND (reference sequence). The DNA of the CDR3 is TGTGCCAGTAGGGAGACAGTCGGGTATGAAAAACTGTTTTTT. Amino acid sequence: CASRETVGYEKLFF.

This clone was detected only once. The genes are TRBV27 and TRBJ2-3; 7 bases are a match to TRBD2. The germline V gene has CDR1 MNHEY and CDR2 SMNVEV (reference sequence). The CDR3 extends over 16 amino acids. Trimming cost V 2 bases and J 2 bases; bases outside gene matches: 7. DNA for the CDR3: TGTGCCAGCAGTTTAGGCGGGAGAGGGTACACAGATACGCAGTATTTT. Translated: CASSLGGRGYTDTQYF.

The chain uses TRBV7-9 and TRBJ1-1; D gene ambiguous. This CDR3 is built from 13 residues. Germline V lookup: CDR1 SEHNR, CDR2 FQNEAQ (reference sequence). V lost 5 bases and J lost 5, with 12 bases in between. CDR3 sequence: CASSQREVTEAFF. In nucleotides, the CDR3 is TGTGCCAGCAGCCAACGGGAGGTGACTGAAGCTTTCTTT.

The genes are TRBV28 and TRBJ1-1; perhaps TRBD1 as D (5 bases). Trimming shortened V by 8 bases and J by 5 bases, and 15 bases separated the two germline ends. The CDR3 covers 13 residues. Germline loops: CDR1 MDHEN, CDR2 SYDVKM. CDR3 in DNA: TGTGCCAGCGGCCGCACCCGGGGGACTGAAGCTTTCTTT. Translating it yields CASGRTRGTEAFF.

The CDR3 DNA follows: TGTGCCAGCAGCTTAGCCAGCGGCACCCACTATGGCTACACCTTC. Translating it yields CASSLASGTHYGYTF. The chain joins TRBV7-6 to TRBJ1-2; the D is unclear. Trimming removed 0 bases from V and 3 bases from J, with 11 bases in between. CDR1 and CDR2 from the germline V gene are SGHVS and FNYEAQ. The CDR3 consists of 15 residues.